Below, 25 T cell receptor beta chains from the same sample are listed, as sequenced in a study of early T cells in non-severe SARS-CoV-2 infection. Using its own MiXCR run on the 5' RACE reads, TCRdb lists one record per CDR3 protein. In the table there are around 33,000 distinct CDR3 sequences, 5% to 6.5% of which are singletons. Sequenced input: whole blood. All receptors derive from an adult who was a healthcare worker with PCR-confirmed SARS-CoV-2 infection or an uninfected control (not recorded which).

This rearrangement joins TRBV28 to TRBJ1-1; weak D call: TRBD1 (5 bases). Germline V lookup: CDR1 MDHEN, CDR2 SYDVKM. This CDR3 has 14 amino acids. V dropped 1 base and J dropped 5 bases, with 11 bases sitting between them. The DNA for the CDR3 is TGTGCCAGCAGTTTATTTACGGGGCCGACTGAAGCTTTCTTT. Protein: CASSLFTGPTEAFF.

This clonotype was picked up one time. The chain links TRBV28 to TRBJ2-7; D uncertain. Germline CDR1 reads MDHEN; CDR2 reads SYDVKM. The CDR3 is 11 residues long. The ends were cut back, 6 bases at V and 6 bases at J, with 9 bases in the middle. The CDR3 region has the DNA TGTGCCAGCAGGGGTCAAATCGAGCAGTACTTC. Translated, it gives CASRGQIEQYF. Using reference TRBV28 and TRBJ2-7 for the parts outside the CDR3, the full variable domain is DVKVTQSSRYLVKRTGEKVFLECVQDMDHENMFWYRQDPGLGLRLIYFSYDVKMKEKGDIPEGYSVSREKKERFSLILESASTNQTSMYLCASRGQIEQYFGPGTRLTVT.

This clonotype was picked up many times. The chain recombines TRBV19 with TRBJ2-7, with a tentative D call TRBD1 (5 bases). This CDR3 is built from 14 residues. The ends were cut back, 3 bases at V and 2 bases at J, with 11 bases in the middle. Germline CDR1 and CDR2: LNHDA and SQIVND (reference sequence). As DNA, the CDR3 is TGTGCCAGTAGTATGGGGCAGGACACCTACGAGCAGTACTTC. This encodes CASSMGQDTYEQYF.

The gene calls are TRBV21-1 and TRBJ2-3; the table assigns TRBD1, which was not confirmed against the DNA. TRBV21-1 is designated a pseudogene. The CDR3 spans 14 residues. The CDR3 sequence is CASSKEGGTDTQYF. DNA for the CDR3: TGTGCCAGCAGCAAAGAGGGGGGCACAGATACGCAGTATTTT.

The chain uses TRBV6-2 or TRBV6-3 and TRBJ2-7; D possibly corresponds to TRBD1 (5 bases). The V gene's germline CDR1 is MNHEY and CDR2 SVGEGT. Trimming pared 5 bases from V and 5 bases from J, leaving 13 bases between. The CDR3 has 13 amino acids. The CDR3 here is CASSRTRVNEQYF. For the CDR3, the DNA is TGTGCCAGCAGTCGAACCAGGGTCAACGAGCAGTACTTC.

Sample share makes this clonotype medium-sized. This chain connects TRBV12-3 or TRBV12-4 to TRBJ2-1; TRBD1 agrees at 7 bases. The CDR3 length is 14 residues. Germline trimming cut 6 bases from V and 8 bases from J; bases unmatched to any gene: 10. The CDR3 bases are TGTGCCAGCAGGAAACAGGGGCCGGTTGATGAGCAGTTCTTC. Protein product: CASRKQGPVDEQFF.

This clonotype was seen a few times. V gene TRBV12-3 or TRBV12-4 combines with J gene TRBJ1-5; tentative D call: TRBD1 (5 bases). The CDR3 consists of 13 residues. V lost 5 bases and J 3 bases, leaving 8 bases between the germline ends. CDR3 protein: CASSQGVNQPQHF. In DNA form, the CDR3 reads TGTGCCAGCAGTCAGGGAGTCAATCAGCCCCAGCATTTT.

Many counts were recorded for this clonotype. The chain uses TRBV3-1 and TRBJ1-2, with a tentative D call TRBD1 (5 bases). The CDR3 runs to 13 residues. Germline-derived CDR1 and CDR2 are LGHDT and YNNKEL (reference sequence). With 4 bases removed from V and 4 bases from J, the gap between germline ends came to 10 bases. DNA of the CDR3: TGTGCCAGCAGCCCAAGTGGGGGCTATGGCTACACCTTC. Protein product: CASSPSGGYGYTF.

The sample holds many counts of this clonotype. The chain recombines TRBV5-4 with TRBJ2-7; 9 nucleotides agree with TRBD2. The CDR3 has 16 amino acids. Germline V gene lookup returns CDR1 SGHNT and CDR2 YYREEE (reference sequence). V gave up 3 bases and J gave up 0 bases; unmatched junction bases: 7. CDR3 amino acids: CASSSGTSRSSYEQYF. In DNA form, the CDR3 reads TGTGCCAGCAGCTCCGGGACTAGCCGGTCCTCCTACGAGCAGTACTTC.

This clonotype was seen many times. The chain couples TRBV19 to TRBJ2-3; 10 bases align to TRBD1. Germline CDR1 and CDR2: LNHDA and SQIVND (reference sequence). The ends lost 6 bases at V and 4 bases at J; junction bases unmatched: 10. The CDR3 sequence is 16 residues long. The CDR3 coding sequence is TGTGCCAGTAGCGCCGGGACAGGGGATCATGCAGATACGCAGTATTTT. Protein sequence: CASSAGTGDHADTQYF.

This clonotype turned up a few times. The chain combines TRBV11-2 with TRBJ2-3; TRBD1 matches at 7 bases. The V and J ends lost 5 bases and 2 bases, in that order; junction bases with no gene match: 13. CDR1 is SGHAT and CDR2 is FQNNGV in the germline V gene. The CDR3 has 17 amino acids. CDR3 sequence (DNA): TGTGCCAGCAGCCGAAAACCCTCGACAGGGCTCACAGATACGCAGTATTTT. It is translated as CASSRKPSTGLTDTQYF.

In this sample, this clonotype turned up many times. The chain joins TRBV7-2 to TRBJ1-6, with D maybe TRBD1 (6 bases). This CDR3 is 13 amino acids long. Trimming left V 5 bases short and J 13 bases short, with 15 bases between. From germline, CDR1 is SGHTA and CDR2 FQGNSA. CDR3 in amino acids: CASSINRVPPLHF. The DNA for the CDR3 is TGTGCCAGCAGCATAAACAGGGTGCCCCCCCTCCACTTT.

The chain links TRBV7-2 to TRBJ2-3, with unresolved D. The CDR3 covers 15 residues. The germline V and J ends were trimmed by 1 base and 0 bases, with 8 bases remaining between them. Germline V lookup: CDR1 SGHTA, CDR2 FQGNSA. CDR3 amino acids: CASSLGRLSTDTQYF. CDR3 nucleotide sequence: TGTGCCAGCAGCTTAGGCAGGCTTAGCACAGATACGCAGTATTTT.

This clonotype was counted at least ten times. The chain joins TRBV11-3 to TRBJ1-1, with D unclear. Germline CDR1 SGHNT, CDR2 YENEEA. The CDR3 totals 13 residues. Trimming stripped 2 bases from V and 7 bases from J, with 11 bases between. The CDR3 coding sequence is TGTGCCAGCAGCTTACGAGGAACAAGTGAAGCTTTCTTT. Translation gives CASSLRGTSEAFF. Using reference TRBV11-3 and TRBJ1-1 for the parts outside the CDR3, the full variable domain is EAGVVQSPRYKIIEKKQPVAFWCNPISGHNTLYWYLQNLGQGPELLIRYENEEAVDDSQLPKDRFSAERLKGVDSTLKIQPAELGDSAVYLCASSLRGTSEAFFGQGTRLTVV.

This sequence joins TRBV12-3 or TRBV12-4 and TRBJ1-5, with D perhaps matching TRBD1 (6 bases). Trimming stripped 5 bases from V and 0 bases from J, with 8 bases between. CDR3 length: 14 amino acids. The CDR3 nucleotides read TGTGCCAGCAGTCAGGGGTTTAGCAATCAGCCCCAGCATTTT. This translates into CASSQGFSNQPQHF.

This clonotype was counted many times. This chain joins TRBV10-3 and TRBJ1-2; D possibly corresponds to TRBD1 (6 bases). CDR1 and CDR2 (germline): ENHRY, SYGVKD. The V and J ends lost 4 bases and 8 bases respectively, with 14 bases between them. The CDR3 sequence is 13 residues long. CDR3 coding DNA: TGTGCCATCAGTGGTCAGGGGCTCGACGGCTACACCTTC. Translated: CAISGQGLDGYTF.

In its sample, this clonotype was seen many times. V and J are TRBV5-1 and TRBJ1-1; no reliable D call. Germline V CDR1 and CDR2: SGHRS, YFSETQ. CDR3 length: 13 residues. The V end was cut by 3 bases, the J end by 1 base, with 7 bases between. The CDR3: CASSWSENTEAFF. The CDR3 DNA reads TGCGCCAGCAGCTGGTCAGAGAACACTGAAGCTTTCTTT.

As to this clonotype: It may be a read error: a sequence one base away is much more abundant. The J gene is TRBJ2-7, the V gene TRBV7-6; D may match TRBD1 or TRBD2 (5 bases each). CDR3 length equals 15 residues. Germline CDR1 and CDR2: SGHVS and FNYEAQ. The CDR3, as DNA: TGTGTCAGCAGCCTCGACGGGACCGTAGTCGATGAGCAGTACTTC. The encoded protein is CVSSLDGTVVDEQYF.

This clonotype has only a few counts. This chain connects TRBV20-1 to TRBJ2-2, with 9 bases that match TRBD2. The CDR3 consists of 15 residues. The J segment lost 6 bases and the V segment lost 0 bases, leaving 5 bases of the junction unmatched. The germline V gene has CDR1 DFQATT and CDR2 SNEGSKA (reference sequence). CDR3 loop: CSARDRGTSSGELFF. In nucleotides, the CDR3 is TGCAGTGCTAGAGATCGAGGGACTAGCTCCGGGGAGCTGTTTTTT.

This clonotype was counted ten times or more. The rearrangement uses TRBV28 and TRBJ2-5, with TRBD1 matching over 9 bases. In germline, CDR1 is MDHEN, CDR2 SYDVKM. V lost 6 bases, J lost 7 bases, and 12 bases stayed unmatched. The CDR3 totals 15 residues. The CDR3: CASSPGTGTSRTQYF. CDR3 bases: TGTGCCAGCAGCCCCGGGACAGGGACTTCTAGGACCCAGTACTTC.

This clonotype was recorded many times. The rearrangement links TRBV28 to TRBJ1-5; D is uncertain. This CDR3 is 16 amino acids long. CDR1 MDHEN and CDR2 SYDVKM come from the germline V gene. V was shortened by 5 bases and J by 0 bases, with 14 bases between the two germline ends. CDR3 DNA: TGTGCCAGCAGTCTTAGGAAGGGATTTAGCAATCAGCCCCAGCATTTT. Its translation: CASSLRKGFSNQPQHF.

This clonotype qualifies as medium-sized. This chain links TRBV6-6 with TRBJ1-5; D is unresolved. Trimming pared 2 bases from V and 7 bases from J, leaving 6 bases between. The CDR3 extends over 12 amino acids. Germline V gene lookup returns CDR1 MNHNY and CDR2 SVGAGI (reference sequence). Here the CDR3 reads CASSYSLQPQHF. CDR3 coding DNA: TGTGCCAGCAGTTACAGTTTACAGCCCCAGCATTTT.

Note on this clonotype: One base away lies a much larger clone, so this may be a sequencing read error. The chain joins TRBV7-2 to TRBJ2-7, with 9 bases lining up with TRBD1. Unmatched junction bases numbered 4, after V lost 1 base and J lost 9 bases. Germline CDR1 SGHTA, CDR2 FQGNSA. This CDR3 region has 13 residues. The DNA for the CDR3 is TGTACCAGCAGCTTAGACGGGACAGGGAGGCAGTACTTC. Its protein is CTSSLDGTGRQYF.

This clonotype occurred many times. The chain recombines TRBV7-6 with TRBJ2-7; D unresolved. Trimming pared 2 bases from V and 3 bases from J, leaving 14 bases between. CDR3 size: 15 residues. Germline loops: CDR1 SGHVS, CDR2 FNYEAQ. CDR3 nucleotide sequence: TGTGCCAGCAGCTTACGGCCCCAGAGTTACTACGAGCAGTACTTC. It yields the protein CASSLRPQSYYEQYF.

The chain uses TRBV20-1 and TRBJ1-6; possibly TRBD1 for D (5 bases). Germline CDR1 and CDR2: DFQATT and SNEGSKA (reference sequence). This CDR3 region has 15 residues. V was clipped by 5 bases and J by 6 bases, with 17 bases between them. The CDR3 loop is CSAPPRGGFNSPLHF. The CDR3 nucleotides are TGCAGTGCTCCTCCTCGCGGGGGGTTTAATTCACCCCTCCACTTT.